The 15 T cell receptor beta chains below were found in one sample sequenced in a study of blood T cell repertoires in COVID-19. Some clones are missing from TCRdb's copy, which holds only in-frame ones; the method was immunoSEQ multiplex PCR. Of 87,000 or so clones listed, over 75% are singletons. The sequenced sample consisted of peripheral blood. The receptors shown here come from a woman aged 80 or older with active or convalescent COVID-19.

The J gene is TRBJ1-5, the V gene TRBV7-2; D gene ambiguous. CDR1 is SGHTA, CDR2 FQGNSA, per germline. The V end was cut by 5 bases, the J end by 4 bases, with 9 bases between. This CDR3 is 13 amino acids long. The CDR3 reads CASSPRQNQPQHF. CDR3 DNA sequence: TGTGCCAGCAGCCCACGCCAGAATCAGCCCCAGCATTTT. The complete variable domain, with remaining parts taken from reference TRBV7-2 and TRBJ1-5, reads GAGVSQSPSNKVTEKGKDVELRCDPISGHTALYWYRQSLGQGLEFLIYFQGNSAPDKSGLPSDRFSAERTGGSVSTLTIQRTQQEDSAVYLCASSPRQNQPQHFGDGTRLSIL.

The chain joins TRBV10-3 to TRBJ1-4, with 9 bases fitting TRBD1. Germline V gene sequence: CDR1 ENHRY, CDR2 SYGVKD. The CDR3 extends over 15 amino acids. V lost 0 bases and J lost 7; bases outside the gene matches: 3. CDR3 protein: CAISESTGGGEKLFF. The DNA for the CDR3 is TGTGCCATCAGTGAGTCGACAGGGGGTGGTGAAAAACTGTTTTTT.

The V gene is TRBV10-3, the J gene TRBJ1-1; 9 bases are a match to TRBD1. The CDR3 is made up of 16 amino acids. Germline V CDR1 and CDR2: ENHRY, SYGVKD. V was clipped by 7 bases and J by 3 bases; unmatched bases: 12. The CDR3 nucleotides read TGTGCCATCACCGTGGGACAGGGACGGGGATACACTGAAGCTTTCTTT. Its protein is CAITVGQGRGYTEAFF.

CDR3 nucleotides: TGTGCCAGCAGCTACCCCGGGAGCTCTGGGGCCAACGTCCTGACTTTC. This sequence encodes CASSYPGSSGANVLTF. The chain links TRBV5-4 to TRBJ2-6, with a weak D call TRBD2 (6 bases). Trimming took off 3 bases at V and 0 bases at J, with 10 bases between the two ends. This CDR3 is 16 amino acids long. CDR1 is SGHNT, CDR2 YYREEE, per germline (reference sequence).

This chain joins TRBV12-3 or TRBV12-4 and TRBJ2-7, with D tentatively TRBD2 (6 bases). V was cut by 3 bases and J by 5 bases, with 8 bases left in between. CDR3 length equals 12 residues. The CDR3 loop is CASSFGGDEQYF. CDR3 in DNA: TGTGCCAGCAGTTTTGGAGGGGACGAGCAGTACTTC.

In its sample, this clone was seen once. The CDR3 sequence: CASSLTEQETQYF. CDR3 bases: TGTGCCAGCAGCTTGACAGAACAAGAGACCCAGTACTTC. The V gene is TRBV5-4, the J gene TRBJ2-5; D gene ambiguous. Germline V gives CDR1 SGHNT, CDR2 YYREEE (reference sequence). Trimming took off 1 base at V and 2 bases at J, with 6 bases between the two ends. The CDR3 covers 13 residues. Using reference TRBV5-4 and TRBJ2-5 for the parts outside the CDR3, the full variable domain is ETGVTQSPTHLIKTRGQQVTLRCSSQSGHNTVSWYQQALGQGPQFIFQYYREEENGRGNFPPRFSGLQFPNYSSELNVNALELDDSALYLCASSLTEQETQYFGPGTRLLVL.

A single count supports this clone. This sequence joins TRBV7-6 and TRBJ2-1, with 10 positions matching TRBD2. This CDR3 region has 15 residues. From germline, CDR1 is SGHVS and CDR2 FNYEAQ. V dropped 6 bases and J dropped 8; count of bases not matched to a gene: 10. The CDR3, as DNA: TGTGCCAGCAGTCCCGAAGCGGGAGGGAGGGATGAGCAGTTCTTC. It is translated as CASSPEAGGRDEQFF.

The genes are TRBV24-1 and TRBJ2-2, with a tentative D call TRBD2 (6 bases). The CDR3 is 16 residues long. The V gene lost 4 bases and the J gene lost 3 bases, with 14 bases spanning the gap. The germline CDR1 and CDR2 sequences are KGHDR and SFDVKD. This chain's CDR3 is CATSEAGGLHTGELFF. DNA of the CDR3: TGTGCCACCAGTGAAGCTGGGGGACTCCACACCGGGGAGCTGTTTTTT.

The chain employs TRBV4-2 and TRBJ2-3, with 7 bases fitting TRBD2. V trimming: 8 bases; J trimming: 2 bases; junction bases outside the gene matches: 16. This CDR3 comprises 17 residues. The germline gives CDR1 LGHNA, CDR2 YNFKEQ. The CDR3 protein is CASSPLGGGVSTDTQYF. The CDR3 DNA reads TGTGCCAGCTCACCCCTGGGCGGGGGAGTATCCACAGATACGCAGTATTTT.

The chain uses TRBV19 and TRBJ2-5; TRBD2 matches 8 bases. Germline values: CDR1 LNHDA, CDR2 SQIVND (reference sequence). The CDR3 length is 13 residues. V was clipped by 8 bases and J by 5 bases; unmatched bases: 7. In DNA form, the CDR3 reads TGTGCCAGTCGGGAGGGGGGCCAGGAGACCCAGTACTTC. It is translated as CASREGGQETQYF.

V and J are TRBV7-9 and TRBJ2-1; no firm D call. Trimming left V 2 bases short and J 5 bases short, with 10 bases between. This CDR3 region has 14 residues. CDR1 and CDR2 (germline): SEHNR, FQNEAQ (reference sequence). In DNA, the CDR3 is TGTGCCAGCAGCTTACAGGCCGGAAACAATGAGCAGTTCTTC. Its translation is CASSLQAGNNEQFF.

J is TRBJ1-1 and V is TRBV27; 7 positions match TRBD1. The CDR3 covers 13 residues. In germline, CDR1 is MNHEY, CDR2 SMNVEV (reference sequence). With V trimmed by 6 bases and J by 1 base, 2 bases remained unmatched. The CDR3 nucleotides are TGTGCCAGCAGAAGACAGGGGAACACTGAAGCTTTCTTT. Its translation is CASRRQGNTEAFF.

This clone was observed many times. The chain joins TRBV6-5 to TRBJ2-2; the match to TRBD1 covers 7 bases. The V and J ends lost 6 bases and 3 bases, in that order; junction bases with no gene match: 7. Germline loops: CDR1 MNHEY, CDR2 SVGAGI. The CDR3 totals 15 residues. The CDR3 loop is CASRSGQVDTGELFF. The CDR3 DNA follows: TGTGCCAGCAGATCTGGACAGGTGGACACCGGGGAGCTGTTTTTT.

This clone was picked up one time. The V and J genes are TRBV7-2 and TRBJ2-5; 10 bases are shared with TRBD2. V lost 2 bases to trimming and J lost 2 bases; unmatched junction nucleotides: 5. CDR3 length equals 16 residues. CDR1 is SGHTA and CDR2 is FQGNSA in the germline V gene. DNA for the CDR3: TGTGCCAGCAGCTTATTACCAGCGGGGGGGCAAGAGACCCAGTACTTC. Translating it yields CASSLLPAGGQETQYF.

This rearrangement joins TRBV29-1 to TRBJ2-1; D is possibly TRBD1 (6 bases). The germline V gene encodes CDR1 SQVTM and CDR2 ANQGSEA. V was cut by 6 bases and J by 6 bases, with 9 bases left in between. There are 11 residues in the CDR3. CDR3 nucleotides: TGCAGCGTAGGGGGAGCCAATGAGCAGTTCTTC. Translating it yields CSVGGANEQFF.